The TCR beta chain described here comes from a study of blood T cells in healthy people across ages. A second PCR of roughly 7 to 11 cycles used a sample-barcoded 5' primer and a J-beta primer mix. TCRdb independently ran MiXCR on the 5' RACE reads; one entry per CDR3 protein. Of more than 900,000 distinct CDR3 sequences listed, 25% to 35% are singletons. Germline V CDR1 and CDR2: LNHDA, SQIVND (reference sequence). The CDR3 has 14 residues. V shed 7 bases, J shed 5 bases, and the junction held 6 bases outside the gene matches. In terms of origin and age, donors were healthy Caucasian individuals from Russia aged about 6 to 90. These data also formed part of another study, on T cells of mothers and their children. From that study: A few healthy Caucasian mothers gave samples, and so did their six children.

The TCR was taken from a middle-aged woman in good health. The sequencing sample was made of blood. The rearrangement links TRBV19 to TRBJ2-1, with 9 bases aligning to TRBD2. This chain's CDR3 is CASTRLAEDNEQFF. DNA of the CDR3: TGTGCCAGTACCCGACTAGCGGAGGACAATGAGCAGTTCTTC. Based on the CDR3 plus reference TRBV19 and TRBJ2-1, the full variable domain is DGGITQSPKYLFRKEGQNVTLSCEQNLNHDAMYWYRQDPGQGLRLIYYSQIVNDFQKGDIAEGYSVSREKKESFPLTVTSAQKNPTAFYLCASTRLAEDNEQFFGPGTRLTVL.